The source of this TCR beta chain is a study of blood T cell repertoires in COVID-19. On the study more broadly: Specimens from acute and convalescent COVID-19 originated in the United States, Italy and Spain. Nucleic acid was either cDNA or gDNA, and it came from T cells, B-cell-depleted T cells, or PBMCs.

Original handling: Reference gene primers were amplified, and this amplification served to estimate nucleated cell counts. The protocol was immunoSEQ multiplex PCR, while the TCRdb copy is restricted to in-frame clones and leaves out a portion. Clone size and the V and J calls come from that table; the DNA yielded D and trimming. This table has approximately 81,000 clones, almost 85% appearing once. This CDR3 is 12 amino acids long. Trimming removed 7 bases at V and 6 bases at J, with 12 bases between. Per the germline V gene, CDR1 is LNHDA and CDR2 is SQIVND (reference sequence). This clone was seen a single time.

This chain uses TRBV19 with TRBJ1-2; a possible D gene is TRBD1 (5 bases). The TCR comes from a human donor in a cohort sampled during active COVID-19. The sequenced material came from peripheral blood. CDR3 bases: TGTGCCAGTACTGCCAGGGTCCATGGCTACACCTTC. As protein: CASTARVHGYTF.